This T cell receptor (beta chain) stems from a study of T cells in Graves' hyperthyroidism and ophthalmopathy. Looking at the study overall: Peripheral blood specimens were obtained at initial diagnosis, prior to any treatment.

J lost 11 bases, V lost 1 base, and 4 bases had no gene match. Germline V gene data show CDR1 as LGHDT and CDR2 as YNNKEL (reference sequence). The CDR3 runs to 13 residues. RNA transcripts yielded amplified TCR beta CDR3 regions. HTBI primers drove first-round RT-PCR of the TCR CDR3. TCRdb used MiXCR to reprocess the multiplex PCR reads, holding one entry per CDR3 protein. The sample has around 110,000 distinct CDR3 sequences, 15% to 20% seen once. As concerns this clonotype: No antigen is known for it.

Overall study findings and caveats: Among clonotypes expanded in thyroid above 0.001, most were also found in blood. In validation, the model predicted ophthalmopathy. These predictions came a median roughly 7.1 months before onset.

The V call is TRBV3-1, the J call TRBJ2-3; TRBD1 matches at 9 bases. This TCR was recovered from a woman aged 50 to 65 with Graves' hyperthyroidism. Material for sequencing was blood. For the CDR3, the DNA is TGTGCCAGCAGCCAAGTATCGGGACAGGGGCAGTATTTT. This gives the protein CASSQVSGQGQYF.